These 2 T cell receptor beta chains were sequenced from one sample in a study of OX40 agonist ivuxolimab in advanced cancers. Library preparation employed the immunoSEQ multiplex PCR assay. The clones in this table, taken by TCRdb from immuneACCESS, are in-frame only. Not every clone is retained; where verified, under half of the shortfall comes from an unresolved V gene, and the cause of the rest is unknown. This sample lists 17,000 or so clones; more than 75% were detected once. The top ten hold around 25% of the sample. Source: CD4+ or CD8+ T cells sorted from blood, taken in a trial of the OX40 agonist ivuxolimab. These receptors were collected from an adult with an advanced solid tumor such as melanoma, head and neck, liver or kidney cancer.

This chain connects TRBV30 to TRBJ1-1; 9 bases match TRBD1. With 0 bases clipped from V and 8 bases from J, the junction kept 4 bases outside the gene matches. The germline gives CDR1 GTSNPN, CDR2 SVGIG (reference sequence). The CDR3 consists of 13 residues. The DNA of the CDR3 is TGTGCCTGGAGTGTACTGGGGACAGGGGAAGCTTTCTTT. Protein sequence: CAWSVLGTGEAFF.

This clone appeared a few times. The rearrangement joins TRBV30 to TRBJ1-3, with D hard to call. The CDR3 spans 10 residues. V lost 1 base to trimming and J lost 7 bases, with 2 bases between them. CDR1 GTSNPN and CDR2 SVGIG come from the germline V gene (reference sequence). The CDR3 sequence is CAWSGNTIYF. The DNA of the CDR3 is TGTGCCTGGAGTGGGAACACCATATATTTT.